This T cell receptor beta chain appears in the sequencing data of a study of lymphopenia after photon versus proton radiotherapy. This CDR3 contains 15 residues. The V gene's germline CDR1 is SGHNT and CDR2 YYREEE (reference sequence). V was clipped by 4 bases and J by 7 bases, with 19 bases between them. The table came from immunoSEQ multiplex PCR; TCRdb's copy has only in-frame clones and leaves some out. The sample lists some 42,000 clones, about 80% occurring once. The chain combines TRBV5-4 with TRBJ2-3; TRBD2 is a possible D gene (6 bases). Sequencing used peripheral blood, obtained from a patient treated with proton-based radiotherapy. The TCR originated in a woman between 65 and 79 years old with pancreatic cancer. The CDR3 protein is CASSLGGVAGNTQYF. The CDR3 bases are TGTGCCAGCAGCCTGGGGGGTGTCGCGGGGAATACGCAGTATTTT.